The present T cell receptor beta chain was sequenced within a study of human T cells and chemical hapten exposure. Unique molecular identifiers were affixed to discrete cDNA molecules within the library. Original processing methods: Counting gave a median of approximately 97,000 TCRs per sample, with values ranging from about 23,224 to 700,000. TCRdb redid the calling of the RACE reads with MiXCR, one entry per CDR3 protein. The V and J calls reflect TCRdb's pipeline rather than the authors' work. The sample contains 100,000 or so distinct CDR3 sequences, around 35% of which appear only once. The time point denotes: patch test 3, about 24 weeks after DPC sensitization. As to treatment: therapeutic diphenylcyclopropenone sensitization with weekly scalp DPC. This clonotype turned up a few times. Sample: whole blood, taken in connection with sensitization to the hapten diphenylcyclopropenone (DPC). The source of this sequence is a man aged 35-49 years with alopecia areata. Some clones in this sample may be carry-over from other donors' samples.

The CDR3 nucleotides are TGTGCCAGCAGCCTCATGCGAGATACGCAGTATTTT. This sequence encodes CASSLMRDTQYF. The chain employs TRBV7-2 and TRBJ2-3; D is undetermined. The CDR3 sequence is 12 residues long. Looked up from germline, CDR1 is SGHTA and CDR2 is FQGNSA. Trimming took off 5 bases at V and 5 bases at J, with 8 bases between the two ends. Drawing the rest from reference TRBV7-2 and TRBJ2-3, the complete variable domain is GAGVSQSPSNKVTEKGKDVELRCDPISGHTALYWYRQSLGQGLEFLIYFQGNSAPDKSGLPSDRFSAERTGGSVSTLTIQRTQQEDSAVYLCASSLMRDTQYFGPGTRLTVL.